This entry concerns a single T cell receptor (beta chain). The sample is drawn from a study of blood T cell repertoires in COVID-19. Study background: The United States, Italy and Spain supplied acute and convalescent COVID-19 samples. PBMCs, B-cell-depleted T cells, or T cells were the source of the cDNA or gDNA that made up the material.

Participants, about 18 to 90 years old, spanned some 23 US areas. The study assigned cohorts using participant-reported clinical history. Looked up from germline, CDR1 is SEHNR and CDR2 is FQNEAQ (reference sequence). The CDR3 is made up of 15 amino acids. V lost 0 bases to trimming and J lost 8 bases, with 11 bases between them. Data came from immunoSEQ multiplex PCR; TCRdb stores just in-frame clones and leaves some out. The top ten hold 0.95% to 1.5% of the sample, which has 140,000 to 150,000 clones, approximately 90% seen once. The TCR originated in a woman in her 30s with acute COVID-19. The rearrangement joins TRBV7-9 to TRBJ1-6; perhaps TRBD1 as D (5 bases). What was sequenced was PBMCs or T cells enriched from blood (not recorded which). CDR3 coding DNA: TGTGCCAGCAGCTTAGCAAGGGGACTGGATTCACCCCTCCACTTT. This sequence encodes CASSLARGLDSPLHF.